This T cell receptor beta chain was captured in a study of radiation and T cells in renal cell carcinoma. Clones were sequenced by immunoSEQ multiplex PCR, and TCRdb holds only the in-frame ones, with some missing. The sample holds 100,000 to 150,000 clones, roughly four fifths seen once. Points on this clone: Its target is not known.

Regarding time point: baseline pretreatment blood. Treatment reported: 15 Gy SBRT to primary tumor, nephrectomy 4 weeks later. Blood was sampled at baseline, 2 weeks and 4 weeks after SBRT. Study-level results: From baseline, blood top tumor clonotypes peaked at 2 weeks post-radiation.

The TCR comes from an older woman with renal cell carcinoma. The sample here was blood, taken from a patient whose treatment included radiotherapy and nephrectomy.

The CDR3 loop is CASTLMQGSGANVLTF. CDR3 sequence (DNA): TGTGCCAGCACCCTAATGCAGGGATCTGGGGCCAACGTCCTGACTTTC. V is TRBV10-3 and J is TRBJ2-6; D may be TRBD1 (5 bases). The germline gives CDR1 ENHRY, CDR2 SYGVKD. This CDR3 contains 16 residues. V lost 10 bases, J lost 1 base, and 17 bases lay in between.